This entry lists 20 T cell receptor beta chains sequenced from one sample in a study of shared clonotypes between healthy human individuals. Generated by immunoSEQ multiplex PCR, the TCRdb table keeps only in-frame clones and is missing some. The data show 2 million to 2.5 million clones, approximately 95% seen once. The specimen sequenced was naive CD4+ T cells sorted from blood. This sample's subset: CD45RA+ positively selected. These receptors were taken from a man younger than 35 in good health.

This chain uses TRBV5-1 with TRBJ1-1; D is undetermined. V was clipped by 4 bases and J by 1 base, with 11 bases between them. The CDR3 has 14 amino acids. Germline loops: CDR1 SGHRS, CDR2 YFSETQ. The CDR3 region is CASSNGLQNTEAFF. The CDR3, as DNA: TGCGCCAGCAGCAACGGACTCCAGAACACTGAAGCTTTCTTT.

The chain couples TRBV6-5 to TRBJ2-7, with a possible D match to TRBD1 (5 bases). The CDR3 is made up of 16 amino acids. Trimming took off 2 bases at V and 5 bases at J, with 19 bases between the two ends. Germline lookup yields CDR1 MNHEY and CDR2 SVGAGI. In DNA form, the CDR3 reads TGTGCCAGCAGTTACGGCCCGTGGACACAGAACCACGAGCAGTACTTC. It is translated as CASSYGPWTQNHEQYF.

The sample holds a few counts of this clone. The same CDR3 is also encoded by other DNA sequences in this sample. J is TRBJ2-7 and V is TRBV5-1, with 8 bases matching TRBD1. The CDR3 has 13 residues. Germline CDR1 SGHRS, CDR2 YFSETQ. The J segment lost 2 bases and the V segment lost 4 bases, leaving 2 bases of the junction unmatched. CDR3 DNA sequence: TGCGCCAGCAGCCCGGACAGGGCCTACGAGCAGTACTTC. Its protein is CASSPDRAYEQYF.

The V call is TRBV11-2, the J call TRBJ2-2; D is possibly TRBD2 (7 bases). V lost 5 bases and J 6 bases, leaving 19 bases between the germline ends. Per germline, CDR1 SGHAT and CDR2 FQNNGV. This CDR3 comprises 16 residues. Written as DNA, the CDR3 is TGTGCCAGCAGCCCAGCCGGGGGGCGGGAACCCGGGGAGCTGTTTTTT. Its translation is CASSPAGGREPGELFF. The variable domain in full, with the rest retrieved from reference TRBV11-2 and TRBJ2-2, is EAGVAQSPRYKIIEKRQSVAFWCNPISGHATLYWYQQILGQGPKLLIQFQNNGVVDDSQLPKDRFSAERLKGVDSTLKIQPAKLEDSAVYLCASSPAGGREPGELFFGEGSRLTVL.

The chain employs TRBV15 and TRBJ1-1; no reliable D call. The CDR3 sequence is 11 residues long. Germline assignment: CDR1 LNHNV and CDR2 YYDKDF (reference sequence). V was clipped by 1 base and J by 8 bases, with 5 bases between them. CDR3 loop: CATSRGGEAFF. As DNA, the CDR3 is TGTGCCACCAGCAGAGGTGGCGAAGCTTTCTTT.

The chain is built from TRBV27 and TRBJ2-1; 7 bases match TRBD1. Germline loops: CDR1 MNHEY, CDR2 SMNVEV (reference sequence). CDR3 length equals 17 residues. Trimming at V came to 5 bases and at J to 6 bases, leaving 16 bases not matched to a gene. CDR3 region: CASSLDSRGRGSNEQFF. Here the CDR3 DNA reads TGTGCCAGCAGTCTCGACTCCCGTGGCAGGGGGTCCAATGAGCAGTTCTTC.

This clone was picked up one time. Other DNA sequences from this sample encode an identical CDR3 as well. In DNA, the CDR3 is TGTGCCAGCAGCAAAGCAGGGTACCAAGAGACCCAGTACTTC. Residues: CASSKAGYQETQYF. The V gene is TRBV21-1, the J gene TRBJ2-5. TRBV21-1 is reported as a pseudogene. This CDR3 comprises 14 residues.

The chain employs TRBV5-6 and TRBJ2-1; D call uncertain. This CDR3 spans 15 amino acids. Germline V lookup: CDR1 SGHDT, CDR2 YYEEEE. Trimming shortened V by 0 bases and J by 0 bases, and 7 bases separated the two germline ends. CDR3 region: CASSLDGVSYNEQFF. The CDR3 coding sequence is TGTGCCAGCAGCTTGGACGGTGTCTCCTACAATGAGCAGTTCTTC.

This clone was recorded once. This sequence joins TRBV11-3 and TRBJ1-1; D is undetermined. Germline V gene sequence: CDR1 SGHNT, CDR2 YENEEA. V shed 5 bases and J shed 3 bases, with 7 bases lying between them. The CDR3 totals 12 residues. The DNA of the CDR3 is TGTGCCAGCAGCCGAAAGGACACTGAAGCTTTCTTT. Amino acids: CASSRKDTEAFF.

In regard to this clone: The same CDR3 also results from other DNA sequences found in this sample. The genes are TRBV9 and TRBJ1-4; the D is unclear. The CDR3 is 13 residues long. The V and J ends lost 0 bases and 4 bases respectively, with 4 bases between them. Germline V gives CDR1 SGDLS, CDR2 YYNGEE. The CDR3 is CASSVGLNEKLFF. The CDR3 nucleotides read TGTGCCAGCAGCGTAGGGCTTAATGAAAAACTGTTTTTT.

The chain couples TRBV18 to TRBJ2-7, with 13 bases fitting TRBD2. The V gene end was trimmed by 6 bases and the J gene end by 6 bases; junction bases not matched to a gene: 8. Germline V gene data show CDR1 as KGHSH and CDR2 as LQKENI. The CDR3 loop spans 15 amino acids. CDR3 sequence: CASSPIGLAGAEQYF. Written as DNA, the CDR3 is TGTGCCAGCTCCCCCATCGGACTAGCGGGAGCCGAGCAGTACTTC.

This rearrangement joins TRBV29-1 to TRBJ2-1; 10 positions match TRBD1. This CDR3 is 14 amino acids long. With V trimmed by 7 bases and J by 6 bases, 9 bases remained unmatched. Germline values: CDR1 SQVTM, CDR2 ANQGSEA. The CDR3 protein is CSASRQGARNEQFF. CDR3 bases: TGCAGCGCTTCGAGACAGGGGGCGCGCAATGAGCAGTTCTTC.

The CDR3: CATRLGGSETQYF. CDR3 nucleotides: TGTGCCACTCGTTTGGGGGGCAGCGAGACCCAGTACTTC. The gene calls are TRBV6-6 and TRBJ2-5; D may be TRBD1 or TRBD2 (6 bases each). Trimming removed 10 bases at V and 5 bases at J, with 17 bases between. The CDR3 totals 13 residues. Germline CDR1 and CDR2: MNHNY and SVGAGI (reference sequence).

The J gene is TRBJ2-7, the V gene TRBV5-1; a possible D gene is TRBD1 (6 bases). The CDR3 sequence is 14 residues long. Trimming stripped 6 bases from V and 7 bases from J, with 20 bases between. From germline, CDR1 is SGHRS and CDR2 YFSETQ. The CDR3 here is CASNTGSTPTEQYF. CDR3 DNA sequence: TGCGCCAGCAATACAGGGTCAACTCCCACTGAGCAGTACTTC.

The V gene is TRBV29-1, the J gene TRBJ2-7, with D hard to call. V lost 4 bases and J lost 0, with 4 bases in between. Germline V gene data show CDR1 as SQVTM and CDR2 as ANQGSEA. The length of the CDR3 is 11 residues. CDR3 coding DNA: TGCAGCGTTGGGTTCTCCTACGAGCAGTACTTC. This gives the protein CSVGFSYEQYF.

In its sample, this clone was seen once. The V gene is TRBV30, the J gene TRBJ1-5; D might be TRBD1 (6 bases). Per the germline V gene, CDR1 is GTSNPN and CDR2 is SVGIG (reference sequence). There are 13 residues in the CDR3. Trimming pared 3 bases from V and 4 bases from J, leaving 10 bases between. The DNA for the CDR3 is TGTGCCTGGAGAGGGGGGTTTAATCAGCCCCAGCATTTT. Translation: CAWRGGFNQPQHF.

This clone came up a few times. This chain connects TRBV5-4 to TRBJ1-1; D ambiguous. The CDR3 runs to 12 residues. Germline CDR1 reads SGHNT; CDR2 reads YYREEE (reference sequence). The germline V and J ends were trimmed by 4 bases and 8 bases, with 12 bases remaining between them. CDR3 region: CASSPHDGEAFF. CDR3 in DNA: TGTGCCAGCAGCCCACATGACGGGGAAGCTTTCTTT.

Concerning this clone: The sample carries other DNA sequences with the same CDR3. The DNA for the CDR3 is TGCGCCAGCAGCTTTGGTAGCGGGGGAACAGATACGCAGTATTTT. This translates into CASSFGSGGTDTQYF. The rearrangement uses TRBV5-1 and TRBJ2-3, with 9 bases that match TRBD2. V lost 2 bases to trimming and J lost 3 bases; unmatched junction nucleotides: 4. The CDR3 has 15 residues. Per germline, CDR1 SGHRS and CDR2 YFSETQ.

J is TRBJ2-2 and V is TRBV14; weak D call: TRBD2 (6 bases). Germline values: CDR1 SGHDN, CDR2 FVKESK. V was shortened by 5 bases and J by 5 bases, with 15 bases between the two germline ends. This CDR3 spans 15 amino acids. The CDR3 sequence: CASSTIGGGTGELFF. In DNA, the CDR3 is TGTGCCAGCAGCACGATCGGTGGGGGGACCGGGGAGCTGTTTTTT. The complete variable domain, with remaining parts taken from reference TRBV14 and TRBJ2-2, reads EAGVTQFPSHSVIEKGQTVTLRCDPISGHDNLYWYRRVMGKEIKFLLHFVKESKQDESGMPNNRFLAERTGGTYSTLKVQPAELEDSGVYFCASSTIGGGTGELFFGEGSRLTVL.

The chain recombines TRBV2 with TRBJ2-3; D uncertain. The CDR3 is 15 amino acids. The germline V gene encodes CDR1 SNHLY and CDR2 FYNNEI. Trimming removed 3 bases from V and 4 bases from J, with 14 bases in between. CDR3: CASSEVALPPDTQYF. CDR3 DNA: TGTGCCAGCAGTGAGGTGGCCCTACCCCCAGATACGCAGTATTTT.